This TCR beta chain comes out of a study of T cells after yellow fever vaccination. TCRdb used MiXCR to reprocess the 5' RACE reads, holding one entry per CDR3 protein. The profile shows hundreds of thousands of distinct CDR3 sequences, 18% of them singletons. The ends were cut back, 5 bases at V and 3 bases at J, with 15 bases in the middle. This CDR3 contains 14 residues. The germline V gene has CDR1 SGHDT and CDR2 YYEEEE. This clonotype came up many times. This specimen consisted of PBMCs, obtained before the yellow fever booster vaccination. The TCR originated in a man in his late teens or twenties who received the YFV17D yellow fever vaccine. The V call is TRBV5-6, the J call TRBJ2-7; D may be TRBD2 (5 bases). CDR3 loop: CASRAAGENYEQYF. The DNA of the CDR3 is TGTGCCAGCAGAGCGGCAGGCGAAAACTACGAGCAGTACTTC.